This entry lists 5 T cell receptor beta chains sequenced from one sample in a study of blood T cell repertoires in COVID-19. Sequencing used immunoSEQ multiplex PCR; TCRdb keeps in-frame clones, though not all of them. Altogether around 400,000 clones are present, around 87% being singletons, with the ten largest covering about 2.3%. The specimen sequenced was peripheral blood. The source of these receptors is a woman aged 55-70 years with COVID-19, enrolled during active disease.

The genes are TRBV29-1 and TRBJ2-1; TRBD1 aligns across 7 bases. J lost 15 bases, V lost 6 bases, and 14 bases had no gene match. Per the germline V gene, CDR1 is SQVTM and CDR2 is ANQGSEA. The CDR3 is 12 amino acids. The CDR3 DNA follows: TGCAGCGTCGAATCCGGAGGACAGGCACGGTTCTTC. Translation gives CSVESGGQARFF.

This clone was seen once. This chain joins TRBV5-1 and TRBJ2-6; a weak D match, TRBD2 (6 bases). The germline V gene has CDR1 SGHRS and CDR2 YFSETQ. V was cut by 9 bases and J by 2 bases, with 15 bases left in between. This CDR3 spans 15 amino acids. CDR3 coding DNA: TGCGCCACCTCGCGGGACGGGGCTGGGGCCAACGTCCTGACTTTC. Its translation is CATSRDGAGANVLTF.

J is TRBJ2-1 and V is TRBV14, with D perhaps TRBD1 (5 bases). The V end lost 1 base, the J end lost 8 bases, and 12 bases lay between the germline ends. Germline CDR1 and CDR2: SGHDN and FVKESK. This CDR3 spans 14 amino acids. CDR3 DNA sequence: TGTGCCAGCAGCCAAGTCCGTGGGGCGGATGAGCAGTTCTTC. Its translation is CASSQVRGADEQFF.

This sequence joins TRBV7-2 and TRBJ2-5; 10 nucleotides match TRBD2. Trimming cost V 4 bases and J 6 bases; bases outside gene matches: 17. The CDR3 length is 18 residues. Germline V gene data show CDR1 as SGHTA and CDR2 as FQGNSA. The CDR3 sequence: CASSSRLGSGGALQTQYF. The CDR3 coding sequence is TGTGCCAGCAGCTCCCGACTGGGCAGCGGGGGGGCCTTGCAGACCCAGTACTTC.

CDR3 DNA: TGTGCCAGCAGCGTATTTATAGCGGAGCTTAGCACAGATACGCAGTATTTT. Its protein is CASSVFIAELSTDTQYF. This rearrangement joins TRBV9 to TRBJ2-3, with TRBD2 as a possible D gene (6 bases). Germline CDR1 reads SGDLS; CDR2 reads YYNGEE. Between the trimmed V and J ends, which lost 1 base and 0 bases, there was a span of 15 bases. This CDR3 is built from 17 residues.